Each of the 5 T cell receptor beta chains below was sequenced from the same sample in a study of shared clonotypes between healthy human individuals. TCRdb's table, derived via immunoSEQ multiplex PCR, lists solely in-frame clones and lacks some. The sample carries millions of clones, just over 90% recorded once. The sequencing sample was made of naive CD4+ T cells sorted from blood. Subset given: CD45RA+ positively selected. The source is a man aged 18 to 30 in good health.

On this clone: Different DNA sequences within this sample yield the same CDR3. The gene calls are TRBV28 and TRBJ1-1; TRBD1 aligns across 8 bases. Germline loops: CDR1 MDHEN, CDR2 SYDVKM. CDR3 length: 15 residues. V shed 3 bases, J shed 1 base, and the junction held 4 bases outside the gene matches. Here the CDR3 DNA reads TGTGCCAGCAGTTTCCCCGGGACAGGGAACACTGAAGCTTTCTTT. This sequence encodes CASSFPGTGNTEAFF.

The rearrangement uses TRBV27 and TRBJ2-1; D is unclear. Germline CDR1 reads MNHEY; CDR2 reads SMNVEV (reference sequence). The CDR3 is made up of 14 amino acids. The V and J ends lost 0 bases and 6 bases respectively, with 9 bases between them. The CDR3 reads CASSLSWNVNEQFF. CDR3 bases: TGTGCCAGCAGTTTATCCTGGAATGTCAATGAGCAGTTCTTC.

As concerns this clone: One end of the junction is discordant with germline, which a read error may explain. Other DNA sequences within the sample encode an identical CDR3. The chain links TRBV15 to TRBJ2-5; unclear D gene. Germline assignment: CDR1 LNHNV and CDR2 YYDKDF (reference sequence). This CDR3 comprises 13 residues. The CDR3 DNA follows: TGTGCCACCAGCAGAGACTACCAGGAGACCCAGTACTTC. This gives the protein CATSRDYQETQYF.

V and J are TRBV4-1 and TRBJ2-2; D is unresolved. V was cut by 3 bases and J by 5 bases, with 16 bases left in between. The CDR3 is 16 residues long. Germline assignment: CDR1 MGHRA and CDR2 YSYEKL. Here the CDR3 reads CASSHLTGSATGELFF. CDR3 DNA: TGCGCCAGCAGCCACCTTACCGGGTCTGCGACCGGGGAGCTGTTTTTT.

The gene calls are TRBV19 and TRBJ1-6, with TRBD1 identical over 7 bases. The CDR3 sequence is 17 residues long. CDR1 LNHDA and CDR2 SQIVND come from the germline V gene (reference sequence). With V trimmed by 2 bases and J by 8 bases, 12 bases remained unmatched. The CDR3 is CASSISRTGVFDSPLHF. DNA for the CDR3: TGTGCCAGTAGTATAAGCAGAACAGGGGTGTTTGATTCACCCCTCCACTTT.